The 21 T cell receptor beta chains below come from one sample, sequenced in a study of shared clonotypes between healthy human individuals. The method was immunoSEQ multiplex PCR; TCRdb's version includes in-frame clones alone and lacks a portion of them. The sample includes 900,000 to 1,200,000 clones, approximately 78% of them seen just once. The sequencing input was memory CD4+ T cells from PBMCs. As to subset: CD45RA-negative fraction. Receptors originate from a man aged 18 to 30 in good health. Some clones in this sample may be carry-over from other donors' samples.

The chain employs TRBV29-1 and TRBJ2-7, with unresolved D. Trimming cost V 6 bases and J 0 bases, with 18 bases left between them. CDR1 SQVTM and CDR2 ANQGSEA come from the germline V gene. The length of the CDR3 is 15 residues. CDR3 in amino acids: CSVSVGIRSSYEQYF. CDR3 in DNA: TGCAGCGTCAGCGTGGGTATAAGGAGCTCCTACGAGCAGTACTTC.

The CDR3 region has the DNA TGTGCCAGCACCTCAAGAGGGGGATACGAGCAGTACTTC. This sequence encodes CASTSRGGYEQYF. The chain has TRBV27 and TRBJ2-7; tentative D call: TRBD1 (6 bases). The CDR3 contains 13 residues. The V end was cut by 7 bases, the J end by 4 bases, with 14 bases between. CDR1 is MNHEY and CDR2 is SMNVEV in the germline V gene (reference sequence).

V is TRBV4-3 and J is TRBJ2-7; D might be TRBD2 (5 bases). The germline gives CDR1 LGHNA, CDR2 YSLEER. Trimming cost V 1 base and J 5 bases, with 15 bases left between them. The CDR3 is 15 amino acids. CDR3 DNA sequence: TGCGCCAGCAGCCAAGCCGCGGGCCAGGCCCACGAGCAGTACTTC. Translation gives CASSQAAGQAHEQYF.

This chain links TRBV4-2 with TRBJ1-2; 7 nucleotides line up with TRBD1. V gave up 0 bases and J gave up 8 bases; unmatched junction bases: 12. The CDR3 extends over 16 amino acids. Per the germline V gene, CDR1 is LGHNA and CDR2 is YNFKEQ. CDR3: CASSQDRGQGVGGYTF. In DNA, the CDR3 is TGTGCCAGCAGCCAAGATCGTGGGCAGGGGGTTGGGGGCTACACCTTC.

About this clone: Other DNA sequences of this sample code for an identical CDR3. CDR3 residues: CASSLQGSTDTQYF. The DNA of the CDR3 is TGTGCCAGCAGCTTACAGGGTAGCACAGATACGCAGTATTTT. The V and J genes are TRBV7-9 and TRBJ2-3, with a tentative D call TRBD1 (5 bases). CDR1 and CDR2 from the germline V gene are SEHNR and FQNEAQ (reference sequence). This CDR3 spans 14 amino acids. V was shortened by 2 bases and J by 0 bases, with 6 bases between the two germline ends.

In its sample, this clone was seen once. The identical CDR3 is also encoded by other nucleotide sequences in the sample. The CDR3 sequence is CASSLEAGVGEKLFF. CDR3 bases: TGTGCCAGCAGCTTAGAGGCCGGGGTCGGTGAAAAACTGTTTTTT. This chain links TRBV7-9 with TRBJ1-4, with D hard to call. The germline CDR1 and CDR2 sequences are SEHNR and FQNEAQ (reference sequence). V was clipped by 1 base and J by 7 bases, with 13 bases between them. The CDR3 contains 15 residues. Using reference TRBV7-9 and TRBJ1-4 for the parts outside the CDR3, the full variable domain is DTGVSQNPRHKITKRGQNVTFRCDPISEHNRLYWYRQTLGQGPEFLTYFQNEAQLEKSRLLSDRFSAERPKGSFSTLEIQRTEQGDSAMYLCASSLEAGVGEKLFFGSGTQLSVL.

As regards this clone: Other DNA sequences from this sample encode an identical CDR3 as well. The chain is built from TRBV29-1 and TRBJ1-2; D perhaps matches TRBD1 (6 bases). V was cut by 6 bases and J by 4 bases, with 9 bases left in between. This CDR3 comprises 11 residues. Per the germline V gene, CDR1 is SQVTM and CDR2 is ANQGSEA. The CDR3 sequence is CSVGQSYGYTF. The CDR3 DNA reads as TGCAGCGTCGGACAGTCCTATGGCTACACCTTC. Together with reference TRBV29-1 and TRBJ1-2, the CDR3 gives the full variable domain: SAVISQKPSRDICQRGTSLTIQCQVDSQVTMMFWYRQQPGQSLTLIATANQGSEATYESGFVIDKFPISRPNLTFSTLTVSNMSPEDSSIYLCSVGQSYGYTFGSGTRLTVV.

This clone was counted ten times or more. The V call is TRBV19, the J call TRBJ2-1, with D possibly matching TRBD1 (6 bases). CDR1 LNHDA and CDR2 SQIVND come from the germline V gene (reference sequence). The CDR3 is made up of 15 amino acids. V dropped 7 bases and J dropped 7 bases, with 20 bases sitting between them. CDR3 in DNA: TGTGCCAGTACCGAAGGCAGGGGTCTTTGGAATGAGCAGTTCTTC. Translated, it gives CASTEGRGLWNEQFF.

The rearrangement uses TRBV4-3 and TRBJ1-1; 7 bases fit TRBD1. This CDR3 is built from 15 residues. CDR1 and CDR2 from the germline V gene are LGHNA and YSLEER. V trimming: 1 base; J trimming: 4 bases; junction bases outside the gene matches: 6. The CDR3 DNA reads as TGCGCCAGCAGCCAAGTAAAGGGGGCAGGCACTGAAGCTTTCTTT. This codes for CASSQVKGAGTEAFF.

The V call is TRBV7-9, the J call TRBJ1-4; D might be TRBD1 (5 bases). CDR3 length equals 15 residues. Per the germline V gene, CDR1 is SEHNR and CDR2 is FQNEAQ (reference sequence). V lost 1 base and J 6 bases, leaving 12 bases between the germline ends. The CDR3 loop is CASSLGAGSDEKLFF. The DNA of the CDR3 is TGTGCCAGCAGCTTAGGCGCAGGGTCTGATGAAAAACTGTTTTTT. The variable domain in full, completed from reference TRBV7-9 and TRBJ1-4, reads DTGVSQNPRHKITKRGQNVTFRCDPISEHNRLYWYRQTLGQGPEFLTYFQNEAQLEKSRLLSDRFSAERPKGSFSTLEIQRTEQGDSAMYLCASSLGAGSDEKLFFGSGTQLSVL.

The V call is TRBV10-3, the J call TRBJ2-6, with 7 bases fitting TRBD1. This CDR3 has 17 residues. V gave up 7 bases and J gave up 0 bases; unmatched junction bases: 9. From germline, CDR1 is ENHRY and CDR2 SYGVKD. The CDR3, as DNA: TGTGCCATCAACCCCGGGACAGCAAACTCTGGGGCCAACGTCCTGACTTTC. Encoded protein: CAINPGTANSGANVLTF.

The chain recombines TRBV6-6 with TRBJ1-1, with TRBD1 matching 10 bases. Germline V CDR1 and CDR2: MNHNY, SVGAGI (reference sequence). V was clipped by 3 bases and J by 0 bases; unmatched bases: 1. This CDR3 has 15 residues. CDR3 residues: CASSYGTGVNTEAFF. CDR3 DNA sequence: TGTGCCAGCAGTTATGGGACAGGGGTGAACACTGAAGCTTTCTTT.

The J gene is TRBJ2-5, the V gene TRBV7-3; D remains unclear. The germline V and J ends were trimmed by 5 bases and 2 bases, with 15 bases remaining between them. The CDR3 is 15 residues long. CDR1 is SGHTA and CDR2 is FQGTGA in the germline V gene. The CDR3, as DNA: TGTGCCAGCAGCGAATTTCCAGGTTCTCAAGAGACCCAGTACTTC. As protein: CASSEFPGSQETQYF. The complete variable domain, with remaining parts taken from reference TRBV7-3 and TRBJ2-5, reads GAGVSQTPSNKVTEKGKYVELRCDPISGHTALYWYRQSLGQGPEFLIYFQGTGAADDSGLPNDRFFAVRPEGSVSTLKIQRTERGDSAVYLCASSEFPGSQETQYFGPGTRLLVL.

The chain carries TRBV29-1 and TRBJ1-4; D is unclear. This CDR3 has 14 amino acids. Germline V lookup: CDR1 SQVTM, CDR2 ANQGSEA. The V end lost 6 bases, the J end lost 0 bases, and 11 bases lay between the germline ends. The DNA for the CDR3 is TGCAGCGTCGCCCGGGCCTCAACTAATGAAAAACTGTTTTTT. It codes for CSVARASTNEKLFF.

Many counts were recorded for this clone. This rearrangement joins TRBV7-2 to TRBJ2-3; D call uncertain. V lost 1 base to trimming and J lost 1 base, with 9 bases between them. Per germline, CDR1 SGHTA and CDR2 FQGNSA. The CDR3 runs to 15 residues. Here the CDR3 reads CASSLVSGGTDTQYF. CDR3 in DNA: TGTGCCAGCAGCTTAGTTTCTGGGGGCACAGATACGCAGTATTTT.

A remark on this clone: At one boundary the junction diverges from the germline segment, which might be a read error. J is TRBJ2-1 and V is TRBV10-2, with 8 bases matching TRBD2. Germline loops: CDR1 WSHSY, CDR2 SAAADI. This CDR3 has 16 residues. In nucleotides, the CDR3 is TGCGCCAGCAGTGACCCTAGCGGGCCTTCCTACAGTGAGCAGTTCTTC. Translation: CASSDPSGPSYSEQFF.

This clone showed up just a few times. The CDR3 sequence: CASSYSGGTQYF. CDR3 nucleotides: TGTGCCAGCAGTTACTCGGGGGGTACGCAGTATTTT. The chain employs TRBV6-5 and TRBJ2-3, with D possibly matching TRBD2 (6 bases). The CDR3 has 12 amino acids. Trimming left V 0 bases short and J 8 bases short, with 6 bases between. In germline, CDR1 is MNHEY, CDR2 SVGAGI.

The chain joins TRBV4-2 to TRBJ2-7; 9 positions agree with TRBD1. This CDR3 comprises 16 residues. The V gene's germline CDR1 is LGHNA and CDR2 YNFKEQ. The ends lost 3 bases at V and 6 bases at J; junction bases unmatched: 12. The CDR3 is CASSQARGTGSLEQYF. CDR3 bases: TGTGCCAGCAGCCAGGCCCGAGGGACAGGGTCCCTCGAGCAGTACTTC.

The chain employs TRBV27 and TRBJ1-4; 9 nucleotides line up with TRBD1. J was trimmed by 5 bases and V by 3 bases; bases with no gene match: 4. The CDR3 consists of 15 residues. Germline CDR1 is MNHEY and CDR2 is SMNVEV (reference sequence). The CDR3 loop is CASSFGQGWNEKLFF. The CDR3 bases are TGTGCCAGCAGTTTCGGACAGGGGTGGAATGAAAAACTGTTTTTT.

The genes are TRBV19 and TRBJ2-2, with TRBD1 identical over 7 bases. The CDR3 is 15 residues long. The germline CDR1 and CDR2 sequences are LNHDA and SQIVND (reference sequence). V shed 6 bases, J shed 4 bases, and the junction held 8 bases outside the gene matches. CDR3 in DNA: TGTGCCAGTAGCATGGACAGGAGTTTCACCGGGGAGCTGTTTTTT. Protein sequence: CASSMDRSFTGELFF.

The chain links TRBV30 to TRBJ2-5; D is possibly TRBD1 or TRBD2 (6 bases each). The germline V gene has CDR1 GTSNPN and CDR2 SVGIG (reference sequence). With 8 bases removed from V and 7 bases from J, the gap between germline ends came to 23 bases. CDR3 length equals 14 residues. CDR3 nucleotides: TGTGCCGGGGCCCCAACAGGGATGGGGGGGACCCAGTACTTC. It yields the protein CAGAPTGMGGTQYF.